This is a list of T cell receptor beta chains from one sample in a study of prognosis after radiotherapy for stage I lung cancer. TCRdb analysed the multiplex PCR reads with MiXCR anew, one entry per CDR3 protein. The table has about 28,000 distinct CDR3 sequences, around 30% seen once. The source material was PBMCs, sampled before or after stereotactic body radiation therapy (not recorded which). Receptor source: a donor aged 50 or older with non-small cell lung cancer. Both conserved end residues are part of each CDR3. Fields, in order: V gene, D gene, J gene, clone size, CDR3 protein, CDR3 DNA. A D gene is named only where the DNA matches it firmly. Not all rows give a size; the values are once, few, many and, for expanded clones, a class.

TRBV5-5	TRBD2	TRBJ2-7	many	CASSLVPGRANEQYF	TGTGCCAGCAGCTTGGTCCCCGGGAGGGCCAACGAGCAGTACTTC
TRBV12-3/TRBV12-4	-	TRBJ2-7	many	CASSSSGKPDEQYF	TGTGCCAGCAGCAGTTCCGGAAAACCGGACGAGCAGTACTTC
TRBV19	-	TRBJ2-3	many	CASNRGTDTQYF	TGTGCCAGTAATAGGGGTACAGATACGCAGTATTTT
TRBV5-4	-	TRBJ1-6	many	CASSLGGQVSYNSPLHF	TGTGCCAGCAGCTTGGGCGGGCAGGTCTCCTATAATTCACCCCTCCACTTT
TRBV12-5	-	TRBJ2-2	-	CASAPASTGELFF	TGTGCTAGTGCCCCGGCATCCACCGGTGAGCTGTTTTTT
TRBV9	TRBD2	TRBJ2-1	-	CASASGRAYNEQFF	TGTGCCAGCGCTAGCGGGAGGGCCTACAATGAGCAGTTCTTC
TRBV19	TRBD1	TRBJ2-1	medium-sized	CASSIAGTGGYNEQFF	TGTGCCAGTAGTATTGCGGGGACAGGGGGCTACAATGAGCAGTTCTTC
TRBV7-2	-	TRBJ2-2	-	CASSLATGGSGELFF	TGTGCCAGCAGCTTAGCGACAGGTGGCTCCGGGGAGCTGTTTTTT
TRBV6-5	TRBD1	TRBJ1-2	many	CASSYGDRGDYGYTF	TGTGCCAGCAGTTACGGGGACAGGGGGGATTATGGCTACACCTTC
TRBV19	-	TRBJ2-7	-	CANSIMWGYITSYEQYF	TGTGCCAATAGTATCATGTGGGGCTACATCACGTCCTACGAGCAGTACTTC
TRBV20-1	TRBD1	TRBJ1-6	many	CSARMRGLGSPLHF	TGCAGTGCTAGAATGAGGGGGCTGGGATCACCCCTCCACTTT
TRBV5-1	-	TRBJ1-1	many	CASSFQGNTEAFF	TGCGCCAGCAGCTTTCAGGGAAACACTGAAGCTTTCTTT
TRBV7-2	TRBD2	TRBJ2-7	many	CASSLWEGTEQYF	TGTGCCAGCAGCTTATGGGAGGGTACCGAGCAGTACTTC